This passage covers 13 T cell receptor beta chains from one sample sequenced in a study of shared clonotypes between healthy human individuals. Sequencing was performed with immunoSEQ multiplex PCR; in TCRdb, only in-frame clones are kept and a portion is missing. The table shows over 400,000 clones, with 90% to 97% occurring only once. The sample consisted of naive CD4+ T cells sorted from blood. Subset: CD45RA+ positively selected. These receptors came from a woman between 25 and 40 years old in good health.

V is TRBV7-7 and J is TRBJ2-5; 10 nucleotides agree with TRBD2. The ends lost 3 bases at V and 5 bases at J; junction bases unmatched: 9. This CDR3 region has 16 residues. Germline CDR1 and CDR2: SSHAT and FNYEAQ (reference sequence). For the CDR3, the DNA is TGTGCCAGCAGCTTGTCCAGCGGGAGGGCCGGGGAGACCCAGTACTTC. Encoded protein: CASSLSSGRAGETQYF.

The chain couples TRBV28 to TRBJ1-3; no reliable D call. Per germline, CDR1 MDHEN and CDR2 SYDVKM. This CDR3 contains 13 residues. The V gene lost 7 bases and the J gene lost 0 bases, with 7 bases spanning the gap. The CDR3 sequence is CASTESSGNTIYF. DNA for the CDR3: TGTGCCAGCACAGAGAGCTCTGGAAACACCATATATTTT.

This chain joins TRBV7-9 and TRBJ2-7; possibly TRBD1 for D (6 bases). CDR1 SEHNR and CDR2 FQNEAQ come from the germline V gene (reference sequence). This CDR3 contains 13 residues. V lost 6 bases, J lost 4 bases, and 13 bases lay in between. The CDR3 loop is CASSSQGSYEQYF. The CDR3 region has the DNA TGTGCCAGCAGTAGCCAGGGGAGTTACGAGCAGTACTTC.

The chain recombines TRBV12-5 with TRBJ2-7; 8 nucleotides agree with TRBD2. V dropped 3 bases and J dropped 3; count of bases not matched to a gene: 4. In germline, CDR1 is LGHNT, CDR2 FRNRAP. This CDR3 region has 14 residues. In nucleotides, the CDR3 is TGTGCTAGTGGTTTTATAGCGGGGTACTACGAGCAGTACTTC. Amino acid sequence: CASGFIAGYYEQYF.

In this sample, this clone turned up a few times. As DNA, the CDR3 is TGTGCCAGCACCTTCTCAGGGACAGGGTACGAGCAGTACTTC. Its translation is CASTFSGTGYEQYF. The chain joins TRBV28 to TRBJ2-7; 9 bases align to TRBD1. The CDR3 sequence is 14 residues long. Germline loops: CDR1 MDHEN, CDR2 SYDVKM. The junction had 8 bases not matched to a gene; V was cut back by 7 bases and J by 4 bases.

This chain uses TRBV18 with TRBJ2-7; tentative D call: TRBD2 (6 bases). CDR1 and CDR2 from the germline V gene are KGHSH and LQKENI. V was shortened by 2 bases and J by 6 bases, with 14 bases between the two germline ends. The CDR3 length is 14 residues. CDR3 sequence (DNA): TGTGCCAGCTCACCATCGGGAGCTACCGGCGAGCAGTACTTC. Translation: CASSPSGATGEQYF.

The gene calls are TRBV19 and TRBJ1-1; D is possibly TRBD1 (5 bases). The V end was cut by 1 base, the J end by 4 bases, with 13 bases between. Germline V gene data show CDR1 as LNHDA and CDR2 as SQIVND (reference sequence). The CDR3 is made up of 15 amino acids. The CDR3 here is CASSIGAGWRTEAFF. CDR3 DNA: TGTGCCAGTAGTATAGGAGCAGGGTGGCGCACTGAAGCTTTCTTT.

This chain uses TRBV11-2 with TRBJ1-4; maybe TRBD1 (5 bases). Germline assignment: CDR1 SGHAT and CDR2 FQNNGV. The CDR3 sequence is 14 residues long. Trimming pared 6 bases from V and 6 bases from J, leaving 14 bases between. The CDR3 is CASRWAGRDEKLFF. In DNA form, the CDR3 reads TGTGCCAGCAGATGGGCAGGGCGTGATGAAAAACTGTTTTTT.

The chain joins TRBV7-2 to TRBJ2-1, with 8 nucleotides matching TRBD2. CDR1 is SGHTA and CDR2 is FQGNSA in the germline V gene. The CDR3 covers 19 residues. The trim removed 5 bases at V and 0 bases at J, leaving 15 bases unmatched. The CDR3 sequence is CASSPAEREYRSSYNEQFF. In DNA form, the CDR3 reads TGTGCCAGCAGCCCCGCGGAGCGGGAGTACCGTAGCTCCTACAATGAGCAGTTCTTC.

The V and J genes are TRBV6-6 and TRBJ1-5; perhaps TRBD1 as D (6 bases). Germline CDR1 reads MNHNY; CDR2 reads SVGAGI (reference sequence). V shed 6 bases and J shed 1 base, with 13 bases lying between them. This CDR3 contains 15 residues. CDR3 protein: CASSQWGRSNQPQHF. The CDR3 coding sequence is TGTGCCAGCAGCCAGTGGGGGCGGAGCAATCAGCCCCAGCATTTT.

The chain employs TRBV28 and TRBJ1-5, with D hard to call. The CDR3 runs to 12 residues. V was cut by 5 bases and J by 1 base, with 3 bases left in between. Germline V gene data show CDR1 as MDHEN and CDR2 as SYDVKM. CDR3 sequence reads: CASSVSNQPQHF. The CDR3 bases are TGTGCCAGCAGTGTAAGCAATCAGCCCCAGCATTTT.

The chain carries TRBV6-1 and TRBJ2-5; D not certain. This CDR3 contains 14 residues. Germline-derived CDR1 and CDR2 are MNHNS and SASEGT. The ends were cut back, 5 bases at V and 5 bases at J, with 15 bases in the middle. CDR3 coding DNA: TGTGCCAGCAGTACGACCCGCCGACCCGAGACCCAGTACTTC. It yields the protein CASSTTRRPETQYF.

The CDR3 is CASSPGTMNEQFF. CDR3 nucleotides: TGTGCCAGCTCACCCGGGACCATGAATGAGCAGTTCTTC. The rearrangement joins TRBV18 to TRBJ2-1; D may match TRBD1 or TRBD2 (5 bases each). CDR3 size: 13 residues. V shed 3 bases and J shed 7 bases, with 10 bases lying between them. CDR1 KGHSH and CDR2 LQKENI come from the germline V gene.